The T cell receptor beta chain described here comes from a study of cytomegalovirus exposure and HLA in healthy donors. The study's findings and limits: Cytomegalovirus status, reportedly, was diagnosed with high specificity and sensitivity by the classifier. TCR sequences were mostly rare, though some public TCRs occurred in many donors. As confirmed in vitro, a few CMV-associated chains were specific for CMV antigens.

Clones were read by immunoSEQ multiplex PCR, and TCRdb kept only the in-frame ones, dropping some. The sample includes 150,000 to 200,000 clones, nearly 90% of them seen just once. The CDR3 has 17 residues. The trim removed 0 bases at V and 2 bases at J, leaving 8 bases unmatched. Per germline, CDR1 GTSNPN and CDR2 SVGIG (reference sequence). The donors were part of the validation cohort of roughly 130 subjects. That cohort was separate from the first cohort, which comprised 666 subjects. There are a few counts of this clone. What it binds is unknown. The chain couples TRBV30 to TRBJ1-5, with TRBD1 identical over 9 bases. Sequencing was done on a sample of PBMCs. This clonotype was sampled from a young woman in good health and CMV-seropositive. CDR3 sequence reads: CAWSVGQGIGRNQPQHF. CDR3 coding DNA: TGTGCCTGGAGTGTAGGACAGGGGATTGGGCGCAATCAGCCCCAGCATTTT.